This T cell receptor (beta chain) was recovered during a study of shared clonotypes between healthy human individuals. Overall study: With ages of 18 to 49, the donors were two women and a few men.

Running of the assay took place at deep level. Here immunoSEQ multiplex PCR was the method, and the copy in TCRdb shows in-frame clones only, minus some. The sample includes some 1 million clones, 75% of them seen just once. CDR1 is SGHNT and CDR2 is YYREEE in the germline V gene (reference sequence). The CDR3 covers 14 residues. V was pared by 1 base and J by 4 bases, with 11 bases between. For this clone: The antigen is unknown.

The study's findings and limits: Genetic and exposure-history diversity was limited by the small donor number.

The sequence was collected from a man between 18 and 29 years old in good health. The V and J genes are TRBV5-4 and TRBJ2-5; the D gene is possibly TRBD1 (5 bases). Sequencing used memory CD4+ T cells sorted from blood. Sample subset: CD45RA-negative fraction. The CDR3 bases are TGTGCCAGCAGCTTGCAGGGTTCGGGAGAGACCCAGTACTTC. As protein: CASSLQGSGETQYF.